One sample yielded the 16 T cell receptor beta chains listed below, sequenced in a study of radiation and T cells in renal cell carcinoma. The treatment is: treatment-naive control, cytoreductive nephrectomy. Using immunoSEQ multiplex PCR, the repertoire was profiled, and TCRdb retains in-frame clones only, with some absent. The repertoire holds more than 15,000 clones, with over 50% as singletons. Here the sequenced sample was tumor tissue, taken from a patient whose treatment was nephrectomy without radiotherapy. The receptors derive from a man aged 45-65 years with renal cell carcinoma.

The chain recombines TRBV7-2 with TRBJ1-2; the match to TRBD1 covers 9 bases. V shed 4 bases, J shed 8 bases, and the junction held 17 bases outside the gene matches. Per germline, CDR1 SGHTA and CDR2 FQGNSA. This CDR3 has 17 amino acids. The CDR3 reads CASSYPGQGRGAGGYTF. The CDR3 DNA follows: TGTGCCAGCAGCTACCCGGGACAGGGAAGGGGAGCGGGAGGCTACACCTTC.

The chain joins TRBV5-1 to TRBJ2-5, with D possibly matching TRBD2 (7 bases). The CDR3 loop spans 13 amino acids. CDR1 SGHRS and CDR2 YFSETQ come from the germline V gene. Between the trimmed V and J ends, which lost 5 bases and 2 bases, there was a span of 10 bases. The CDR3 nucleotides read TGCGCCAGCAGACAGGGAGGGCAAGAGACCCAGTACTTC. Amino acid sequence: CASRQGGQETQYF.

The V and J genes are TRBV29-1 and TRBJ1-2, with 10 bases identical to TRBD1. After removal of 6 bases from V and 3 bases from J, the junction contained 4 bases not matched to a gene. In germline, CDR1 is SQVTM, CDR2 ANQGSEA. CDR3 length: 13 amino acids. This CDR3 reads CSVGQGRDYGYTF. The CDR3 DNA is TGCAGCGTGGGACAGGGGAGGGACTATGGCTACACCTTC.

This clone was seen a handful of times. CDR3: CAWSRGIDNSPLHF. The CDR3 DNA reads as TGTGCCTGGAGTAGAGGGATCGATAATTCACCCCTCCACTTT. J is TRBJ1-6 and V is TRBV30; D uncertain. The ends were cut back, 2 bases at V and 5 bases at J, with 10 bases in the middle. Germline loops: CDR1 GTSNPN, CDR2 SVGIG (reference sequence). This CDR3 has 14 amino acids.

CDR3 DNA sequence: TGTGCCAGCAGTTTATTACAGGCCGGCGAGCAGTACTTC. Translation: CASSLLQAGEQYF. The chain recombines TRBV28 with TRBJ2-7, with D perhaps matching TRBD1 (5 bases). The CDR3 is 13 residues long. The germline CDR1 and CDR2 sequences are MDHEN and SYDVKM. Deletions cut 1 base from V and 6 bases from J, with 10 bases between.

The chain couples TRBV4-3 to TRBJ2-2, with 7 bases aligning to TRBD1. The CDR3 is 17 residues long. With V trimmed by 4 bases and J by 1 base, 9 bases remained unmatched. Germline CDR1 is LGHNA and CDR2 is YSLEER. The CDR3 nucleotides are TGCGCCAGCAGCCGGGGGTCGACAGGGATGAACACCGGGGAGCTGTTTTTT. Translating gives CASSRGSTGMNTGELFF.

The genes are TRBV7-2 and TRBJ1-6; D unclear. CDR3 length: 14 residues. In germline, CDR1 is SGHTA, CDR2 FQGNSA. V was clipped by 3 bases and J by 3 bases, with 6 bases between them. The DNA of the CDR3 is TGTGCCAGCAGCTTTGAGATCTATAATTCACCCCTCCACTTT. It encodes CASSFEIYNSPLHF.

V gene TRBV19 combines with J gene TRBJ1-5, with TRBD1 matching over 8 bases. This CDR3 comprises 15 residues. Germline V gene lookup returns CDR1 LNHDA and CDR2 SQIVND (reference sequence). V was pared by 3 bases and J by 3 bases, with 4 bases of the junction left unmatched. The CDR3 bases are TGTGCCAGTAGTATTTGGACAGGGTCCAATCAGCCCCAGCATTTT. The encoded protein is CASSIWTGSNQPQHF.

V usage is TRBV14 and J usage is TRBJ1-4; 9 bases fit TRBD1. From germline, CDR1 is SGHDN and CDR2 FVKESK. CDR3 size: 12 residues. J gave up 11 bases and V 4 bases, and 2 bases lay outside the gene matches. Written as DNA, the CDR3 is TGTGCCAGCAGCCGGACAGGGGTTAAACTGTTTTTT. Amino acids: CASSRTGVKLFF.

This clone was detected only a few times. This chain links TRBV7-9 with TRBJ2-3, with 7 nucleotides matching TRBD1. This CDR3 has 14 amino acids. The J segment lost 5 bases and the V segment lost 1 base, leaving 3 bases of the junction unmatched. Germline CDR1 reads SEHNR; CDR2 reads FQNEAQ (reference sequence). The CDR3 loop is CASSLGTGQDTQYF. In nucleotides, the CDR3 is TGTGCCAGCAGCTTAGGGACAGGCCAAGATACGCAGTATTTT.

This clone was seen only a few times. For the CDR3, the DNA is TGCAGCACAACCCGGGACGCTCTTGTCTATGGCTACACCTTC. Residues: CSTTRDALVYGYTF. The chain recombines TRBV29-1 with TRBJ1-2; D may be TRBD1 (5 bases). The CDR3 totals 14 residues. Germline loops: CDR1 SQVTM, CDR2 ANQGSEA. Trimming shortened V by 8 bases and J by 4 bases, and 20 bases separated the two germline ends.

This clone was counted between two and nine times. DNA of the CDR3: TGTGCCAGTAGTATCGACCCAACGGAAGCTTTCTTT. It specifies CASSIDPTEAFF. J is TRBJ1-1 and V is TRBV19; no clear D gene. The CDR3 loop spans 12 amino acids. Germline loops: CDR1 LNHDA, CDR2 SQIVND (reference sequence). The germline V and J ends were trimmed by 3 bases and 8 bases, with 10 bases remaining between them. Full variable domain (outside the CDR3, taken from reference TRBV19 and TRBJ1-1): DGGITQSPKYLFRKEGQNVTLSCEQNLNHDAMYWYRQDPGQGLRLIYYSQIVNDFQKGDIAEGYSVSREKKESFPLTVTSAQKNPTAFYLCASSIDPTEAFFGQGTRLTVV.

The chain is built from TRBV19 and TRBJ1-3; 9 bases are a match to TRBD1. The germline V gene encodes CDR1 LNHDA and CDR2 SQIVND (reference sequence). V lost 6 bases and J lost 2; bases outside the gene matches: 5. CDR3 length: 15 amino acids. DNA of the CDR3: TGTGCCAGTAGACCGGGACAGGGAGCTGGAAACACCATATATTTT. Amino acid sequence: CASRPGQGAGNTIYF.

This clone occurred a few times. Written as DNA, the CDR3 is TGCAGCGTTGCTAGAGGGGGCAGCACAGATACGCAGTATTTT. Protein product: CSVARGGSTDTQYF. The chain recombines TRBV29-1 with TRBJ2-3; 7 bases are a match to TRBD1. V lost 4 bases, J lost 0 bases, and 4 bases stayed unmatched. This CDR3 contains 14 residues. The germline gives CDR1 SQVTM, CDR2 ANQGSEA.

V usage is TRBV2 and J usage is TRBJ2-2; D may be TRBD1 or TRBD2 (5 bases each). The CDR3 has 15 residues. Germline-derived CDR1 and CDR2 are SNHLY and FYNNEI. V lost 4 bases, J lost 3 bases, and 12 bases lay in between. In DNA, the CDR3 is TGTGCCAGCAGTGCCGTGATGGGGGACACCGGGGAGCTGTTTTTT. The encoded protein is CASSAVMGDTGELFF.

Judged by abundance, this clone is medium-sized. The chain uses TRBV7-9 and TRBJ2-2; perhaps TRBD2 as D (6 bases). V was shortened by 4 bases and J by 6 bases, with 15 bases between the two germline ends. CDR1 is SEHNR and CDR2 is FQNEAQ in the germline V gene (reference sequence). This CDR3 spans 15 amino acids. CDR3 residues: CASSYTGTPAGELFF. Written as DNA, the CDR3 is TGTGCCAGCAGCTATACCGGGACTCCGGCCGGGGAGCTGTTTTTT.